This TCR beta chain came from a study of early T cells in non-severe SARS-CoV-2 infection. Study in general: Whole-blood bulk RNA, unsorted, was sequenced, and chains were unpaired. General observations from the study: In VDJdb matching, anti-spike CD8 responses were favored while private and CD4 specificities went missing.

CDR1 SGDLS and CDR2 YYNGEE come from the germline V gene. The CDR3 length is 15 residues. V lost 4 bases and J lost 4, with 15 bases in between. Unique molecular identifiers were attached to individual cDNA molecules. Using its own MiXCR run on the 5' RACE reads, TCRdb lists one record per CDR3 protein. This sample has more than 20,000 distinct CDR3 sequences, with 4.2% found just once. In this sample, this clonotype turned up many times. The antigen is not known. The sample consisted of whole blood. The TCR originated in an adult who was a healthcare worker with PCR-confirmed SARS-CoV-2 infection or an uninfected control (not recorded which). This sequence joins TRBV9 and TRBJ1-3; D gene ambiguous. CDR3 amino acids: CASSSQIIPGNTIYF. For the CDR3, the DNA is TGTGCCAGCAGCTCCCAGATCATTCCGGGAAACACCATATATTTT.